This TCR beta chain emerged from a study of beta chain features in type 1 diabetes. Comment on this clone: Its antigen is not identified.

TCRB transcripts that were expressed got sequenced, as all of the isolated RNA had been reverse transcribed. Clones were sequenced by immunoSEQ multiplex PCR, and TCRdb holds only the in-frame ones, with some missing. The table lists fewer than 350,000 clones, 8% of them singletons. The CDR3 extends over 15 amino acids. The trim removed 5 bases at V and 3 bases at J, leaving 7 bases unmatched. Germline assignment: CDR1 MNHEY and CDR2 SVGAGI. Findings and caveats of the study: Type 1 diabetes patients had VDJ junctions that carried fewer insertions and more deletions. Among all four CD4+ subsets, Type 1 diabetes patients had TCRB CDR3s that were moderately but significantly shorter.

V usage is TRBV6-5 and J usage is TRBJ2-3; TRBD1 agrees at 8 bases. Sample: central memory CD4+ T cells from blood. The clonotype comes from a young woman in good health. The CDR3 is CASSTRTGRTDTQYF. The CDR3 DNA reads TGTGCCAGCAGTACAAGGACAGGGAGGACAGATACGCAGTATTTT.